The subject of this entry is one T cell receptor (beta chain). Its antigen is still unknown. The data originate from a study of cytotoxic CD8 clonotypes in ibrutinib-treated CLL. Overall study results and limits: Measured clonality at baseline was greater than in age-matched healthy donors and tracked with circulating CD8+ T-cell counts.

Sequenced by immunoSEQ multiplex PCR; TCRdb stores in-frame clones only, minus some. The table includes some 150,000 clones, 60% to 80% detected once. TCR beta libraries used 1.5 to 2 micrograms of DNA from cryopreserved PBMCs. V lost 4 bases and J lost 2; bases outside the gene matches: 9. The germline V gene has CDR1 SGDLS and CDR2 YYNGEE. This CDR3 has 16 residues. The V and J genes are TRBV9 and TRBJ1-1, with 9 bases fitting TRBD1. The TCR was taken from a human donor with chronic lymphocytic leukemia. The material was PBMCs, obtained after 12 months of ibrutinib treatment. The CDR3 reads CASSPPTGGENTEAFF. In DNA, the CDR3 is TGTGCCAGCAGCCCCCCAACAGGGGGCGAAAACACTGAAGCTTTCTTT.